The source of this T cell receptor beta chain is a study of OX40 agonist ivuxolimab in advanced cancers. Study context: Dose-escalation patients were diagnosed with hepatocellular carcinoma, melanoma, renal cell cancer or head and neck cancer.

The V end was cut by 4 bases, the J end by 2 bases, with 9 bases between. The CDR3 is 13 amino acids. Germline lookup yields CDR1 SGDLS and CDR2 YYNGEE. Comment on this clone: The sample contains more than one DNA sequence encoding this CDR3.

Assay used: immunoSEQ multiplex PCR; TCRdb lists only in-frame clones, some missing. Here the sample spans 26,000 or so clones, roughly three quarters being singletons. V gene TRBV9 combines with J gene TRBJ2-5, with D perhaps TRBD2 (5 bases). The specimen was CD4+ or CD8+ T cells sorted from blood, collected in a trial of the OX40 agonist ivuxolimab. This clonotype was obtained from an adult with an advanced solid tumor such as melanoma, head and neck, liver or kidney cancer. This chain's CDR3 is CASSLARQETQYF. CDR3 nucleotides: TGTGCCAGCAGCCTAGCCCGGCAAGAGACCCAGTACTTC.